The rows below give T cell receptor beta chains drawn from one sample of a study of T cell responses to AZD1222 COVID-19 vaccine. The protocol was immunoSEQ multiplex PCR, while the TCRdb copy is restricted to in-frame clones and leaves out a portion. This sample yields 150,000 to 200,000 clones, of which almost 95% are seen a single time; 7% to 9.5% belongs to the top ten. The sequences come from peripheral blood, collected on day 0 of AZD1222 vaccination. The receptors were sampled from an adult in good health. CDR3s include the opening cysteine and the closing phenylalanine or tryptophan. D genes are given only for firm matches. Only some rows state a clone size, as once, few, many or a class for expanded clones.

J gene: TRBJ2-1
V gene: TRBV5-1
D gene: -
clone size: -
CDR3 protein: CASSYGRSDEQFF
CDR3 DNA: TGCGCCAGCAGCTATGGGAGGTCGGATGAGCAGTTCTTC

J gene: TRBJ2-1
V gene: TRBV6-4
D gene: -
clone size: -
CDR3 protein: CASSDVAGWGNEQFF
CDR3 DNA: TGTGCCAGCAGTGACGTGGCGGGATGGGGTAATGAGCAGTTCTTC

J gene: TRBJ2-3
V gene: TRBV6-6
D gene: -
clone size: -
CDR3 protein: CASALGGGGTDTQYF
CDR3 DNA: TGTGCCAGCGCCCTAGGAGGTGGGGGCACAGATACGCAGTATTTT

J gene: TRBJ1-3
V gene: TRBV6-5
D gene: TRBD1
clone size: -
CDR3 protein: CASSPQGLGNTIYF
CDR3 DNA: TGTGCCAGCAGTCCACAGGGGTTGGGAAACACCATATATTTT

J gene: TRBJ1-4
V gene: TRBV6-1
D gene: -
clone size: -
CDR3 protein: CASSEEAGGVLTNEKLFF
CDR3 DNA: TGTGCCAGCAGTGAAGAGGCCGGGGGTGTATTAACTAATGAAAAACTGTTTTTT

J gene: TRBJ1-2
V gene: TRBV7-2
D gene: -
clone size: -
CDR3 protein: CASSLRGEVGYTF
CDR3 DNA: TGTGCCAGCAGCTTACGCGGGGAAGTTGGCTACACCTTC

J gene: TRBJ2-7
V gene: TRBV14
D gene: TRBD2
clone size: -
CDR3 protein: CASSQETASGSNEQYF
CDR3 DNA: TGTGCCAGCAGCCAAGAGACGGCTAGCGGGAGTAACGAGCAGTACTTC

J gene: TRBJ2-1
V gene: TRBV5-4
D gene: -
clone size: -
CDR3 protein: CASSAQGFHNEQFF
CDR3 DNA: TGTGCCAGCAGCGCACAGGGATTCCACAATGAGCAGTTCTTC

J gene: TRBJ1-2
V gene: TRBV18
D gene: -
clone size: -
CDR3 protein: CASSYISGAKNYGYTF
CDR3 DNA: TGTGCCAGCTCATATATCTCAGGGGCAAAAAACTATGGCTACACCTTC

J gene: TRBJ2-6
V gene: TRBV19
D gene: TRBD1
clone size: -
CDR3 protein: CASSIGLGQGSGANVLTF
CDR3 DNA: TGTGCCAGTAGTATAGGTCTTGGACAGGGCTCTGGGGCCAACGTCCTGACTTTC

J gene: TRBJ1-1
V gene: TRBV27
D gene: -
clone size: -
CDR3 protein: CASSPPGPEAFF
CDR3 DNA: TGTGCCAGCAGCCCCCCGGGGCCTGAAGCTTTCTTT

J gene: TRBJ2-1
V gene: TRBV5-8
D gene: -
clone size: -
CDR3 protein: CASSPRLRSYNEQFF
CDR3 DNA: TGTGCCAGCAGCCCCCGATTGCGCTCCTACAATGAGCAGTTCTTC

J gene: TRBJ1-2
V gene: TRBV30
D gene: -
clone size: -
CDR3 protein: CAWSRGVYGYTF
CDR3 DNA: TGTGCCTGGAGTAGGGGGGTCTATGGCTACACCTTC

J gene: TRBJ2-7
V gene: TRBV6-5
D gene: -
clone size: -
CDR3 protein: CASSYGDAGPYYEQYF
CDR3 DNA: TGTGCCAGCAGTTACGGAGATGCGGGACCCTACTACGAGCAGTACTTC

J gene: TRBJ1-2
V gene: TRBV6-5
D gene: TRBD1
clone size: -
CDR3 protein: CASSPDRVGSYTF
CDR3 DNA: TGTGCCAGCAGCCCCGACAGGGTCGGGAGCTACACCTTC

J gene: TRBJ2-7
V gene: TRBV5-1
D gene: TRBD1
clone size: once
CDR3 protein: CASSRDRVHEQYF
CDR3 DNA: TGCGCCAGCTCCCGGGACAGGGTCCACGAGCAGTACTTC

J gene: TRBJ1-1
V gene: TRBV5-1
D gene: -
clone size: -
CDR3 protein: CASRTDRGSEAFF
CDR3 DNA: TGCGCCAGCAGGACGGACCGGGGGTCTGAAGCTTTCTTT

J gene: TRBJ1-2
V gene: TRBV21-1
D gene: -
clone size: -
CDR3 protein: CASSKKVALLQGAMGYTF
CDR3 DNA: TGTGCCAGCAGCAAAAAAGTTGCACTGCTGCAAGGGGCTATGGGCTACACCTTC

J gene: TRBJ2-7
V gene: TRBV11-3
D gene: -
clone size: -
CDR3 protein: CASSFGAGYEQYF
CDR3 DNA: TGTGCCAGCAGCTTCGGAGCGGGCTACGAGCAGTACTTC

J gene: TRBJ1-2
V gene: TRBV6-1
D gene: -
clone size: once
CDR3 protein: CASSEGGLDYGYTF
CDR3 DNA: TGTGCCAGCAGTGAAGGCGGCCTAGACTATGGCTACACCTTC

J gene: TRBJ1-1
V gene: TRBV19
D gene: -
clone size: -
CDR3 protein: CASSLGWGGNTEAFF
CDR3 DNA: TGTGCCAGTAGTCTTGGGTGGGGCGGGAACACTGAAGCTTTCTTT

J gene: TRBJ2-7
V gene: TRBV29-1
D gene: -
clone size: -
CDR3 protein: CSVEDEGFYEQYF
CDR3 DNA: TGCAGCGTTGAAGATGAAGGTTTCTACGAGCAGTACTTC

J gene: TRBJ2-1
V gene: TRBV27
D gene: -
clone size: -
CDR3 protein: CASSLVAGLLSSYNEQFF
CDR3 DNA: TGTGCCAGCAGTTTAGTCGCAGGGCTATTAAGCTCCTACAATGAGCAGTTCTTC

J gene: TRBJ2-7
V gene: TRBV6-5
D gene: TRBD1
clone size: few
CDR3 protein: CASSRTGGRYEQYF
CDR3 DNA: TGTGCCAGCAGCCGGACAGGGGGGAGATACGAGCAGTACTTC

J gene: TRBJ1-5
V gene: TRBV6-6
D gene: -
clone size: -
CDR3 protein: CASRNRGGWQPQHF
CDR3 DNA: TGTGCCAGCAGGAACCGGGGGGGATGGCAGCCCCAGCATTTT

J gene: TRBJ1-5
V gene: TRBV9
D gene: -
clone size: -
CDR3 protein: CASGRGNQPQHF
CDR3 DNA: TGTGCCAGCGGGCGGGGGAATCAGCCCCAGCATTTT

J gene: TRBJ2-2
V gene: TRBV7-2
D gene: -
clone size: once
CDR3 protein: CASSLVRGDGELFF
CDR3 DNA: TGTGCCAGCAGCTTAGTGAGGGGTGACGGGGAGCTGTTTTTT

J gene: TRBJ1-5
V gene: TRBV25-1
D gene: -
clone size: once
CDR3 protein: CASSEYFRNNQPQHF
CDR3 DNA: TGTGCCAGCAGTGAATATTTCAGGAATAATCAGCCCCAGCATTTT

J gene: TRBJ2-6
V gene: TRBV27
D gene: -
clone size: -
CDR3 protein: CASSSLGSFNVLTF
CDR3 DNA: TGTGCCAGCAGCTCCCTCGGGTCTTTCAACGTCCTGACTTTC

J gene: TRBJ2-7
V gene: TRBV12-3/TRBV12-4
D gene: TRBD1
clone size: -
CDR3 protein: CASSRQGYEQYF
CDR3 DNA: TGTGCCAGCAGCCGACAGGGTTACGAGCAGTACTTC

J gene: TRBJ2-7
V gene: TRBV23-1
D gene: -
clone size: once
CDR3 protein: CASSPSEQGGDEQYF
CDR3 DNA: TGCGCCAGCAGTCCCTCGGAACAGGGGGGGGACGAGCAGTACTTC

J gene: TRBJ2-7
V gene: TRBV5-5
D gene: TRBD1
clone size: -
CDR3 protein: CASSYATGPLYEQYF
CDR3 DNA: TGTGCCAGCAGTTACGCGACAGGGCCCCTCTACGAGCAGTACTTC

J gene: TRBJ2-5
V gene: TRBV3-1/TRBV3-2
D gene: TRBD2
clone size: -
CDR3 protein: CASSPGLAGGYQETQYF
CDR3 DNA: TGTGCCAGCAGCCCGGGACTAGCGGGAGGGTACCAAGAGACCCAGTACTTC

J gene: TRBJ2-3
V gene: TRBV15
D gene: TRBD2
clone size: -
CDR3 protein: CATLEGTSRRVTDTQYF
CDR3 DNA: TGTGCCACCTTAGAAGGGACTAGTAGGAGGGTCACAGATACGCAGTATTTT

J gene: TRBJ1-1
V gene: TRBV27
D gene: TRBD1
clone size: -
CDR3 protein: CASRPSQGKGRLNTEAFF
CDR3 DNA: TGTGCCAGCAGGCCTTCACAGGGGAAGGGTCGGTTGAACACTGAAGCTTTCTTT

J gene: TRBJ2-3
V gene: TRBV5-1
D gene: TRBD1
clone size: -
CDR3 protein: CASSGQGARDTQYF
CDR3 DNA: TGCGCCAGCAGTGGACAGGGGGCAAGGGATACGCAGTATTTT

J gene: TRBJ2-7
V gene: TRBV29-1
D gene: -
clone size: -
CDR3 protein: CSALGVSYEQYF
CDR3 DNA: TGCAGCGCCCTTGGGGTCTCCTACGAGCAGTACTTC

J gene: TRBJ1-5
V gene: TRBV28
D gene: TRBD1
clone size: -
CDR3 protein: CASSLLSGTVGWNQPQHF
CDR3 DNA: TGTGCCAGCAGTTTATTAAGCGGGACAGTGGGGTGGAATCAGCCCCAGCATTTT

J gene: TRBJ1-5
V gene: TRBV7-2
D gene: -
clone size: -
CDR3 protein: CASSPQVGGGQPQHF
CDR3 DNA: TGTGCCAGCAGCCCTCAGGTAGGGGGAGGGCAGCCCCAGCATTTT

J gene: TRBJ2-1
V gene: TRBV9
D gene: -
clone size: -
CDR3 protein: CASSGGEQFF
CDR3 DNA: TGTGCCAGCAGCGGAGGTGAGCAGTTCTTC

J gene: TRBJ1-1
V gene: TRBV6-5
D gene: -
clone size: -
CDR3 protein: CASSYREGPTEAFF
CDR3 DNA: TGTGCCAGCAGTTACCGGGAGGGCCCCACTGAAGCTTTCTTT

J gene: TRBJ2-2
V gene: TRBV19
D gene: TRBD2
clone size: -
CDR3 protein: CASSFKTGDEREGANTGELFF
CDR3 DNA: TGTGCCAGTAGTTTCAAGACAGGGGATGAGCGGGAGGGCGCGAACACCGGGGAGCTGTTTTTT

J gene: TRBJ2-1
V gene: TRBV6-2/TRBV6-3
D gene: -
clone size: -
CDR3 protein: CASSGMYNEQFF
CDR3 DNA: TGTGCCAGCAGTGGCATGTACAATGAGCAGTTCTTC

J gene: TRBJ1-1
V gene: TRBV7-9
D gene: -
clone size: -
CDR3 protein: CASSLHPAFF
CDR3 DNA: TGTGCCAGCAGCTTACATCCGGCTTTCTTT

J gene: TRBJ1-2
V gene: TRBV10-3
D gene: -
clone size: -
CDR3 protein: CAIGSGYTF
CDR3 DNA: TGTGCCATCGGGAGCGGCTACACCTTC

J gene: TRBJ1-5
V gene: TRBV11-2
D gene: -
clone size: once
CDR3 protein: CASSLDNYDQPQHF
CDR3 DNA: TGTGCCAGCAGCTTAGACAACTACGATCAGCCCCAGCATTTT

J gene: TRBJ1-1
V gene: TRBV11-2
D gene: -
clone size: -
CDR3 protein: CASSDHTEAFF
CDR3 DNA: TGTGCCAGCAGCGACCACACTGAAGCTTTCTTT

J gene: TRBJ2-7
V gene: TRBV5-1
D gene: -
clone size: -
CDR3 protein: CASSPGQSSYEQYF
CDR3 DNA: TGCGCCAGCAGCCCTGGACAGAGCTCCTACGAGCAGTACTTC

J gene: TRBJ2-7
V gene: TRBV5-4
D gene: -
clone size: once
CDR3 protein: CASSTPQGVHEQYF
CDR3 DNA: TGTGCCAGCAGCACCCCACAGGGTGTCCACGAGCAGTACTTC

J gene: TRBJ2-1
V gene: TRBV3-1/TRBV3-2
D gene: -
clone size: -
CDR3 protein: CASSQRFRPGEQFF
CDR3 DNA: TGTGCCAGCAGCCAAAGATTCAGACCGGGGGAGCAGTTCTTC

J gene: TRBJ1-1
V gene: TRBV28
D gene: -
clone size: -
CDR3 protein: CASSSPGTRTEAFF
CDR3 DNA: TGTGCCAGCAGTTCACCAGGGACAAGGACTGAAGCTTTCTTT

J gene: TRBJ1-3
V gene: TRBV7-9
D gene: -
clone size: -
CDR3 protein: CASSLGAGNTIYF
CDR3 DNA: TGTGCCAGCAGCTTAGGGGCTGGAAACACCATATATTTT

J gene: TRBJ1-5
V gene: TRBV30
D gene: -
clone size: -
CDR3 protein: CAWSLGQTNQPQHF
CDR3 DNA: TGTGCCTGGAGTTTAGGGCAGACCAATCAGCCCCAGCATTTT

J gene: TRBJ2-1
V gene: TRBV5-1
D gene: TRBD2
clone size: -
CDR3 protein: CASSPNSGARPEQFF
CDR3 DNA: TGCGCCAGCAGCCCAAACAGCGGGGCCAGACCTGAGCAGTTCTTC